This T cell receptor (beta chain) was documented in a study of control samples from healthy donors and cancer patients. There are 16 residues in the CDR3. The ends were cut back, 4 bases at V and 3 bases at J, with 18 bases in the middle. The V gene's germline CDR1 is SGHTA and CDR2 FQGNSA. Generated by immunoSEQ multiplex PCR, the TCRdb table keeps only in-frame clones and is missing some. Among 90,000 to 140,000 clones listed, roughly 80% were seen once. Specimen: blood. The source is a woman between 50 and 59 years old in good health. The chain uses TRBV7-2 and TRBJ2-5, with a tentative D call TRBD1 (6 bases). The CDR3: CASSSALRDIKETQYF. In DNA form, the CDR3 reads TGTGCCAGCAGCTCCGCGCTCCGGGACATTAAAGAGACCCAGTACTTC.